This T cell receptor beta chain was captured by sequencing in a study of breast tumors, draining lymph nodes, adjacent tissues. The CDR3 runs 15 residues. Germline-derived CDR1 and CDR2 are SGHRS and YFSETQ. Trimming took 0 bases from V and 4 from J, leaving 12 bases between them. This clonotype was seen ten or more times. Its antigen is still unknown. Whole-study results and caveats: Compared with lymph nodes, tumors were less diverse; compared with nontumor tissue, more. The data were judged consistent with most tumor T cells coming from lymph node and expanding in tumor. Luminal-like breast cancer showed significantly greater tumor-nontumor repertoire similarity than basal-like breast cancer did.

Breast cancer patients provided tissue from their axillary draining lymph nodes. TCRdb reprocessed the multiplex PCR reads with MiXCR, giving one entry per CDR3 protein. The sample contains 250,000 or so distinct CDR3 sequences, around 31% of which appear only once. Sequences were obtained from axillary lymph node tissue. The chain links TRBV5-1 to TRBJ2-3; D might be TRBD1 (6 bases). The clonotype comes from a female donor with breast cancer. Some clones in this sample may be carry-over from other donors' samples. CDR3 nucleotide sequence: TGCGCCAGCAGCTTGGAACTCAGGGGCTCAGATACGCAGTATTTT. It yields the protein CASSLELRGSDTQYF.